This T cell receptor beta chain was retrieved from a study of blood T cell repertoires in COVID-19 (TCRdb year 2020). General notes on the study: Samples covering the acute and convalescent phases of COVID-19 were provided by collaborators in the United States, Italy and Spain. The prospective study material was composed of cDNA or gDNA derived from T cells, B-cell-depleted T cells, or PBMCs. Subjects who had been exposed to COVID-19, were actively infected with it, or had recovered from it provided the deeply sampled blood TCRbeta repertoires that made up the dataset. A freely available public database, intended as a resource for researchers studying the immune response to SARS-CoV-2, is where the repertoires were released. Samples came from the ongoing ImmuneRACE study (first 160 participants) plus 1,254 subjects from 6 global collaborators. The sample metadata nearly always contained a de-identified subject ID, COVID-19 status, age in years and sex. Where HLA class I and class II types were available, the types were taken from metadata supplied by the sample provider, not from assay-based typing. Points the paper makes about the study in general: Clinical and demographic metadata were provided uncurated, with the amount varying by source and participant.

A remark on this clone: The clone's antigen remains unknown. Base quality data are lacking; no much larger clone is found one base away.

One collaborating source in Seattle enrolled patients while the patients were actively infected and followed the patients over time throughout the course of disease. Collaborating institutions collected whole blood in K2EDTA tubes following their own protocols. For TCRbeta analysis, collaborators shipped samples in one of three forms: frozen whole blood, isolated PBMCs, or DNA extracted from either of those sample types. The junction shows trimming of 4 bases on V and 5 bases on J, and the gene matches do not reach 4 bases of it. The germline V gene supplies CDR1 SNHLY and CDR2 FYNNEI. Reading from cysteine to phenylalanine, the CDR3 counts 15 amino acids. Only CDR3 DNA is held: 45 bases, read in frame from base 1. TCRbeta CDR3 regions were amplified from genomic DNA by means of the immunoSEQ Assay, a bias-controlled multiplex PCR. The original pipeline was this. Within the assay, amplification of reference gene primers was used to estimate how many nucleated cells each sample contained. To quantify the absolute abundance of each unique TCRbeta CDR3 rearrangement, sequence reads were collapsed and filtered. Productive Simpson clonality was computed per sample as the square root of Simpson's diversity index over productive rearrangements. Imported from immuneACCESS, the table was reduced by TCRdb to in-frame sequences with V and J called. These copies leave out some clones; in studies compared against another copy, an unresolved V gene accounts for under half, and the cause of the remainder is not known. That table supplies the V and J calls and clone size; D and trimming were determined from the DNA. Within this sample are tens of thousands of clones, with 83% of them counted one time only. The top ten hold 6.9% of the sample.

The sequence derives from a man aged 25 to 45 with COVID-19, enrolled during active disease. The chain joins TRBV2 to TRBJ2-5, with 13 junctional bases fitting TRBD2. Sequenced: peripheral blood. The DNA sequence is TGTGCCAGCAGTGTTGGACTAGCGGGAGACGAGACCCAGTACTTC. Its protein product is CASSVGLAGDETQYF.